This T cell receptor (beta chain) was captured in a study of PD-1 blockade in classical Hodgkin lymphoma. Study summary: Every 2 weeks, patients got 3 mg/kg intravenous nivolumab. Study conclusions and caveats: Undefined causes, possibly disease activity or prior therapy, underlie the repertoire differences.

In every patient, relapse followed autologous stem cell transplantation, while exposure to brentuximab vedotin differed. The CD4+ T cells used were purified from thawed PBMCs through magnetic negative selection. TCRdb keeps only in-frame clones here, not all; method: immunoSEQ multiplex PCR. The data contain tens of thousands of clones, around 80% of them singletons. As concerns this clone: What it binds is unknown.

Looked up from germline, CDR1 is GTSNPN and CDR2 is SVGIG (reference sequence). This CDR3 is built from 14 residues. V lost 5 bases and J lost 1, with 12 bases in between. The starting material was CD4+ T cells from blood, obtained at baseline. The chain has TRBV30 and TRBJ2-1; tentatively, D is TRBD1 or TRBD2 (6 bases each). The sequence was obtained from a human donor with classical Hodgkin lymphoma. The CDR3 reads CAWGGGLSYNEQFF. The CDR3 bases are TGTGCCTGGGGAGGGGGACTTTCCTACAATGAGCAGTTCTTC.